The 25 T cell receptor beta chains below all came from one sample that was sequenced in a study of blood T cell repertoires in COVID-19. Data came from immunoSEQ multiplex PCR; TCRdb stores just in-frame clones and leaves some out. Of 120,000 or so clones in the sample, 70% to 90% were seen once. Source material: peripheral blood. These receptors were taken from a woman aged 50 to 65 with acute or convalescent COVID-19.

In its sample, this clone was seen a few times. The rearrangement uses TRBV5-6 and TRBJ2-5, with a possible D match to TRBD1 (6 bases). With 4 bases removed from V and 4 bases from J, the gap between germline ends came to 11 bases. CDR1 and CDR2 from the germline V gene are SGHDT and YYEEEE. This CDR3 comprises 13 residues. This CDR3 reads CASSTHRVETQYF. The CDR3 bases are TGTGCCAGCAGCACTCACAGGGTAGAGACCCAGTACTTC.

This chain connects TRBV9 to TRBJ1-1; no firm D call. The CDR3 covers 13 residues. V lost 0 bases, J lost 5 bases, and 8 bases lay in between. In germline, CDR1 is SGDLS, CDR2 YYNGEE. In DNA form, the CDR3 reads TGTGCCAGCAGCGTAGAAGTCAGAACTGAAGCTTTCTTT. This codes for CASSVEVRTEAFF. Using reference TRBV9 and TRBJ1-1 for the parts outside the CDR3, the full variable domain is DSGVTQTPKHLITATGQRVTLRCSPRSGDLSVYWYQQSLDQGLQFLIQYYNGEERAKGNILERFSAQQFPDLHSELNLSSLELGDSALYFCASSVEVRTEAFFGQGTRLTVV.

The J gene is TRBJ2-7, the V gene TRBV5-8; D not resolved. The CDR3 spans 18 residues. The V gene lost 5 bases and the J gene lost 4 bases, with 28 bases spanning the gap. Germline V CDR1 and CDR2: SGHTS, YDEGEE. The CDR3 DNA is TGTGCCAGCAGGATGGGTAGCCTATCCTCAAAGCCCCCATACGAGCAGTACTTC. As protein: CASRMGSLSSKPPYEQYF.

The V and J genes are TRBV30 and TRBJ1-2; D ambiguous. Trimming left V 4 bases short and J 2 bases short, with 11 bases between. Germline CDR1 is GTSNPN and CDR2 is SVGIG (reference sequence). CDR3 length: 13 residues. The CDR3 spells CAWNTGNNYGYTF. CDR3 sequence (DNA): TGTGCCTGGAATACCGGGAACAACTATGGCTACACCTTC.

J is TRBJ1-2 and V is TRBV5-5, with D possibly being TRBD1 (6 bases). V shed 2 bases and J shed 4 bases, with 18 bases lying between them. In germline, CDR1 is SGHKS, CDR2 YYEKEE (reference sequence). This CDR3 has 16 residues. CDR3 DNA sequence: TGTGCCAGCAGCTTAGAGGTATACAGGGATATCTATGGCTACACCTTC. Its translation: CASSLEVYRDIYGYTF.

The gene calls are TRBV9 and TRBJ2-1, with a possible D match to TRBD2 (6 bases). Germline-derived CDR1 and CDR2 are SGDLS and YYNGEE. V lost 3 bases and J lost 4, with 11 bases in between. The CDR3 runs to 14 residues. CDR3 DNA: TGTGCCAGCAGCGACGACGGAGGGTACAATGAGCAGTTCTTC. Its translation: CASSDDGGYNEQFF. Variable domain in full (rest from reference TRBV9 and TRBJ2-1): DSGVTQTPKHLITATGQRVTLRCSPRSGDLSVYWYQQSLDQGLQFLIQYYNGEERAKGNILERFSAQQFPDLHSELNLSSLELGDSALYFCASSDDGGYNEQFFGPGTRLTVL.

The gene calls are TRBV5-1 and TRBJ1-1; 7 bases match TRBD1. Germline-derived CDR1 and CDR2 are SGHRS and YFSETQ. Germline trimming cut 3 bases from V and 0 bases from J; bases unmatched to any gene: 2. CDR3 length: 14 amino acids. The CDR3 DNA is TGCGCCAGCAGCTCAGGACAGGTGAACACTGAAGCTTTCTTT. This gives the protein CASSSGQVNTEAFF.

This clone was seen a handful of times. The chain carries TRBV28 and TRBJ1-4, with D hard to call. V was cut by 3 bases and J by 2 bases, with 4 bases left in between. This CDR3 has 13 residues. Germline loops: CDR1 MDHEN, CDR2 SYDVKM. The CDR3 region has the DNA TGTGCCAGCAGTTTGCGTACTAATGAAAAACTGTTTTTT. It yields the protein CASSLRTNEKLFF. The variable domain in full, completed from reference TRBV28 and TRBJ1-4, reads DVKVTQSSRYLVKRTGEKVFLECVQDMDHENMFWYRQDPGLGLRLIYFSYDVKMKEKGDIPEGYSVSREKKERFSLILESASTNQTSMYLCASSLRTNEKLFFGSGTQLSVL.

The chain joins TRBV5-5 to TRBJ2-2, with TRBD1 identical over 7 bases. Looked up from germline, CDR1 is SGHKS and CDR2 is YYEKEE (reference sequence). After removal of 3 bases from V and 3 bases from J, the junction contained 5 bases not matched to a gene. This CDR3 comprises 15 residues. Here the CDR3 reads CASSYRGADTGELFF. The DNA of the CDR3 is TGTGCCAGCAGCTACAGGGGTGCGGACACCGGGGAGCTGTTTTTT.

The chain couples TRBV6-7 to TRBJ2-1; TRBD1 matches at 7 bases. TRBV6-7 is placed among ORFs of uncertain function. Losses at the gene ends were 4 bases for V and 4 bases for J; bases not matched to a gene: 10. The CDR3 runs to 16 residues. The chain's CDR3 is CASSFIRDSQYNEQFF. The CDR3 bases are TGTGCCAGCAGTTTCATCCGGGACAGTCAATACAATGAGCAGTTCTTC.

The chain links TRBV7-2 to TRBJ2-5; 8 nucleotides align to TRBD1. The CDR3 covers 14 residues. Germline V lookup: CDR1 SGHTA, CDR2 FQGNSA. J lost 2 bases, V lost 3 bases, and 2 bases had no gene match. The CDR3, as DNA: TGTGCCAGCAGCTTCCGGGACAGGCAAGAGACCCAGTACTTC. Amino acid sequence: CASSFRDRQETQYF. Based on the CDR3 plus reference TRBV7-2 and TRBJ2-5, the full variable domain is GAGVSQSPSNKVTEKGKDVELRCDPISGHTALYWYRQSLGQGLEFLIYFQGNSAPDKSGLPSDRFSAERTGGSVSTLTIQRTQQEDSAVYLCASSFRDRQETQYFGPGTRLLVL.

The chain links TRBV6-5 to TRBJ1-1, with D unclear. The CDR3 totals 13 residues. Germline V CDR1 and CDR2: MNHEY, SVGAGI. Between the trimmed V and J ends, which lost 2 bases and 1 base, there was a span of 5 bases. DNA of the CDR3: TGTGCCAGCAGTTACGGCCAGAACACTGAAGCTTTCTTT. Translation gives CASSYGQNTEAFF.

V gene TRBV3-1 (or the pseudogene TRBV3-2) combines with J gene TRBJ1-2, with 9 nucleotides matching TRBD1. Germline assignment: CDR1 LGHDT and CDR2 YNNKEL (reference sequence). V lost 2 bases and J lost 7; bases outside the gene matches: 8. CDR3 length equals 15 residues. CDR3 region: CASSQLTTGGGGYTF. The CDR3 DNA sequence: TGTGCCAGCAGCCAATTGACGACAGGGGGAGGTGGCTACACCTTC.

The V gene is TRBV9, the J gene TRBJ2-1, with 12 bases that match TRBD2. CDR3 size: 15 residues. V shed 3 bases and J 7 bases; nucleotides not matched to a gene: 5. The germline CDR1 and CDR2 sequences are SGDLS and YYNGEE. CDR3 in amino acids: CASSASGGAGNEQFF. The CDR3, as DNA: TGTGCCAGCAGCGCTAGCGGGGGGGCCGGTAATGAGCAGTTCTTC.

This chain joins TRBV2 and TRBJ1-4, with 9 bases lining up with TRBD1. With V trimmed by 6 bases and J by 6 bases, 5 bases remained unmatched. CDR3 length equals 14 residues. CDR1 SNHLY and CDR2 FYNNEI come from the germline V gene. For the CDR3, the DNA is TGTGCCAGCAGGACAGGGGGAGGAGATGAAAAACTGTTTTTT. Its protein is CASRTGGGDEKLFF.

The chain links TRBV11-2 to TRBJ1-4; D is perhaps TRBD1 (6 bases). Trimming cost V 4 bases and J 8 bases, with 14 bases left between them. Germline V CDR1 and CDR2: SGHAT, FQNNGV. This CDR3 has 14 residues. CDR3 sequence (DNA): TGTGCCAGCAGCTCGGGGGGGGCCGGCGAAAAACTGTTTTTT. It specifies CASSSGGAGEKLFF.

The CDR3 DNA reads TGTGCCAGCAGTTCCCGTACGGTATACGAGCAGTACTTC. Protein product: CASSSRTVYEQYF. The J gene is TRBJ2-7, the V gene TRBV6-5; D not resolved. Germline CDR1 and CDR2: MNHEY and SVGAGI. CDR3 length equals 13 residues. Trimming stripped 4 bases from V and 4 bases from J, with 11 bases between.

The chain couples TRBV20-1 to TRBJ1-5; D is ambiguous. CDR3 size: 15 residues. V lost 3 bases, J lost 3 bases, and 15 bases lay in between. CDR1 and CDR2 (germline): DFQATT, SNEGSKA (reference sequence). CDR3 region: CSASSVGRNNQPQHF. In DNA, the CDR3 is TGCAGTGCTAGTAGCGTCGGTAGGAACAATCAGCCCCAGCATTTT.

V gene TRBV5-4 combines with J gene TRBJ1-2, with D possibly matching TRBD1 (6 bases). The germline CDR1 and CDR2 sequences are SGHNT and YYREEE (reference sequence). This CDR3 contains 14 residues. Trimming cost V 2 bases and J 5 bases, with 13 bases left between them. This CDR3 reads CASSFQGPRYGYTF. DNA of the CDR3: TGTGCCAGCAGCTTCCAGGGGCCCCGTTATGGCTACACCTTC. Looking up the rest from reference TRBV5-4 and TRBJ1-2 gives the full variable domain: ETGVTQSPTHLIKTRGQQVTLRCSSQSGHNTVSWYQQALGQGPQFIFQYYREEENGRGNFPPRFSGLQFPNYSSELNVNALELDDSALYLCASSFQGPRYGYTFGSGTRLTVV.

The chain is built from TRBV10-3 and TRBJ1-2; 8 nucleotides line up with TRBD1. CDR3 size: 15 residues. V lost 8 bases, J lost 0 bases, and 8 bases stayed unmatched. Germline CDR1 ENHRY, CDR2 SYGVKD. The CDR3 protein is CAIEGSGGSNYGYTF. The CDR3 nucleotides read TGTGCCATCGAGGGGTCAGGGGGCTCTAACTATGGCTACACCTTC.

This sequence joins TRBV11-3 and TRBJ2-7, with 9 bases aligning to TRBD1. With 0 bases clipped from V and 2 bases from J, the junction kept 8 bases outside the gene matches. Germline CDR1 and CDR2: SGHNT and YENEEA. The CDR3 has 17 residues. CDR3 sequence: CASSLESSGQGAYEQYF. The CDR3 region has the DNA TGTGCCAGCAGCTTAGAGAGCTCGGGACAGGGTGCCTACGAGCAGTACTTC.

The CDR3 DNA reads TGTGCCAGCAGGTCCCAAACCCAGGGGGCGTTCTACGAGCAGTACTTC. Protein: CASRSQTQGAFYEQYF. The genes are TRBV2 and TRBJ2-7; 8 nucleotides agree with TRBD1. The CDR3 is made up of 16 amino acids. After removal of 6 bases from V and 3 bases from J, the junction contained 13 bases not matched to a gene. Germline assignment: CDR1 SNHLY and CDR2 FYNNEI.

The CDR3 here is CASSPSGRQNGYTF. CDR3 DNA: TGTGCCAGCAGTCCGTCGGGGAGGCAGAATGGCTACACCTTC. The V and J genes are TRBV28 and TRBJ1-2; D ambiguous. The CDR3 has 14 amino acids. With 5 bases removed from V and 6 bases from J, the gap between germline ends came to 16 bases. Germline V gene sequence: CDR1 MDHEN, CDR2 SYDVKM.

The genes are TRBV19 and TRBJ2-5, with D possibly matching TRBD2 (5 bases). V lost 7 bases, J lost 7 bases, and 22 bases lay in between. The CDR3 runs 15 residues. Germline V gene data show CDR1 as LNHDA and CDR2 as SQIVND (reference sequence). The CDR3: CASTPRVMGGGTQYF. The CDR3 DNA sequence: TGTGCCAGTACCCCGCGAGTTATGGGCGGAGGGACCCAGTACTTC.

The gene calls are TRBV2 and TRBJ2-5; TRBD2 aligns across 13 bases. Germline V gives CDR1 SNHLY, CDR2 FYNNEI. The CDR3 is made up of 14 amino acids. The V segment lost 4 bases and the J segment 4 bases; nucleotides outside the gene matches: 0. The CDR3 spells CASSGLAGGETQYF. Here the CDR3 DNA reads TGTGCCAGCAGTGGACTAGCGGGGGGAGAGACCCAGTACTTC.